Each of the 9 T cell receptor beta chains below was sequenced from the same sample in a study of blood T cell repertoires in COVID-19. Sequencing used immunoSEQ multiplex PCR; TCRdb keeps in-frame clones, though not all of them. The sample includes 190,000 or so clones, 75% to 90% of them seen just once. Sequencing was carried out using PBMCs or T cells enriched from blood (not recorded which). The receptors shown here come from a man between 25 and 39 years old who had recovered from COVID-19.

V is TRBV7-2 and J is TRBJ1-2; 8 positions match TRBD1. The CDR3 extends over 14 amino acids. Germline V gives CDR1 SGHTA, CDR2 FQGNSA. V shed 6 bases, J shed 7 bases, and the junction held 10 bases outside the gene matches. CDR3 sequence reads: CASRQPGGEGGYTF. The DNA of the CDR3 is TGTGCCAGCAGACAACCAGGGGGCGAGGGTGGCTACACCTTC.

The chain carries TRBV25-1 and TRBJ1-6, with 7 nucleotides matching TRBD1. The CDR3 contains 17 residues. The junction had 10 bases not matched to a gene; V was cut back by 3 bases and J by 5 bases. Germline CDR1 is MGHDK and CDR2 is SYGVNS. In DNA, the CDR3 is TGTGCCAGCAGTGATCTGGACAGGTCGGTGAATAATTCACCCCTCCACTTT. Translating gives CASSDLDRSVNNSPLHF.

The chain recombines TRBV5-1 with TRBJ2-7, with TRBD2 identical over 8 bases. The junction had 11 bases not matched to a gene; V was cut back by 6 bases and J by 3 bases. The CDR3 is made up of 15 amino acids. Germline V gene lookup returns CDR1 SGHRS and CDR2 YFSETQ. The CDR3 coding sequence is TGCGCCAGCACCTATGGTAATAGCGGGATCTACGAGCAGTACTTC. Protein: CASTYGNSGIYEQYF.

This chain links TRBV5-5 with TRBJ1-3; D not certain. CDR3 length equals 15 residues. V lost 1 base to trimming and J lost 0 bases, with 8 bases between them. The V gene's germline CDR1 is SGHKS and CDR2 YYEKEE (reference sequence). The CDR3 DNA reads as TGTGCCAGCAGCTTGTGGGAGTACTCTGGAAACACCATATATTTT. Protein sequence: CASSLWEYSGNTIYF.

The J gene is TRBJ2-1, the V gene TRBV6-6; the D gene is possibly TRBD2 (6 bases). Germline loops: CDR1 MNHNY, CDR2 SVGAGI (reference sequence). With 10 bases removed from V and 3 bases from J, the gap between germline ends came to 10 bases. CDR3 length equals 12 residues. The CDR3 DNA follows: TGTGCCACTCAGACTAGCTACAATGAGCAGTTCTTC. It yields the protein CATQTSYNEQFF.

The CDR3 DNA is TGTGCCAGCAGCCAAGATGGAGATAACAAATCACCCCTCCACTTT. Protein sequence: CASSQDGDNKSPLHF. The rearrangement joins TRBV4-2 to TRBJ1-6; D gene unclear. The germline V gene has CDR1 LGHNA and CDR2 YNFKEQ. V was trimmed by 0 bases and J by 10 bases, leaving 13 bases between them. There are 15 residues in the CDR3.

The chain recombines TRBV5-4 with TRBJ2-3, with 15 bases fitting TRBD2. The CDR3 sequence is 17 residues long. The ends lost 2 bases at V and 5 bases at J; junction bases unmatched: 6. Germline V lookup: CDR1 SGHNT, CDR2 YYREEE (reference sequence). Here the CDR3 reads CASSFGLAGGLEDTQYF. CDR3 coding DNA: TGTGCCAGCAGCTTTGGACTAGCGGGAGGGTTGGAAGATACGCAGTATTTT. Full variable domain (remainder filled in from reference TRBV5-4 and TRBJ2-3): ETGVTQSPTHLIKTRGQQVTLRCSSQSGHNTVSWYQQALGQGPQFIFQYYREEENGRGNFPPRFSGLQFPNYSSELNVNALELDDSALYLCASSFGLAGGLEDTQYFGPGTRLTVL.

The chain has TRBV6-5 and TRBJ1-1, with TRBD1 matching 7 bases. The CDR3 is 13 residues long. Germline V lookup: CDR1 MNHEY, CDR2 SVGAGI. J was trimmed by 8 bases and V by 5 bases; bases with no gene match: 8. The chain's CDR3 is CASSQGPGQEAFF. In DNA, the CDR3 is TGTGCCAGCAGTCAGGGACCGGGACAGGAAGCTTTCTTT.

This chain joins TRBV7-9 and TRBJ1-1; 10 bases are a match to TRBD1. The germline V gene has CDR1 SEHNR and CDR2 FQNEAQ (reference sequence). The CDR3 is made up of 16 amino acids. J was trimmed by 1 base and V by 0 bases; bases with no gene match: 2. The CDR3 nucleotides are TGTGCCAGCAGCTTAGCGGGACAGGGGCGGAACACTGAAGCTTTCTTT. Protein sequence: CASSLAGQGRNTEAFF. Complete variable domain (other parts from reference TRBV7-9 and TRBJ1-1): DTGVSQNPRHKITKRGQNVTFRCDPISEHNRLYWYRQTLGQGPEFLTYFQNEAQLEKSRLLSDRFSAERPKGSFSTLEIQRTEQGDSAMYLCASSLAGQGRNTEAFFGQGTRLTVV.